Included here is one T cell receptor (beta chain) sequence, with context. The sample originates from a study of OX40 agonist ivuxolimab in advanced cancers. The method was immunoSEQ multiplex PCR; TCRdb's version includes in-frame clones alone and lacks a portion of them. The data show tens of thousands of clones, nearly 90% seen once. V gave up 6 bases and J gave up 5 bases; unmatched junction bases: 5. The CDR3 is 12 residues long. CDR1 SQVTM and CDR2 ANQGSEA come from the germline V gene. This material consisted of CD4+ or CD8+ T cells sorted from blood, taken in a trial of the OX40 agonist ivuxolimab. The chain recombines TRBV29-1 with TRBJ1-1; 8 bases line up with TRBD1. This receptor was identified in an adult with an advanced solid tumor such as melanoma, head and neck, liver or kidney cancer. The chain's CDR3 is CSVAGGLTEAFF. The CDR3 bases are TGCAGCGTCGCAGGGGGCTTGACTGAAGCTTTCTTT.